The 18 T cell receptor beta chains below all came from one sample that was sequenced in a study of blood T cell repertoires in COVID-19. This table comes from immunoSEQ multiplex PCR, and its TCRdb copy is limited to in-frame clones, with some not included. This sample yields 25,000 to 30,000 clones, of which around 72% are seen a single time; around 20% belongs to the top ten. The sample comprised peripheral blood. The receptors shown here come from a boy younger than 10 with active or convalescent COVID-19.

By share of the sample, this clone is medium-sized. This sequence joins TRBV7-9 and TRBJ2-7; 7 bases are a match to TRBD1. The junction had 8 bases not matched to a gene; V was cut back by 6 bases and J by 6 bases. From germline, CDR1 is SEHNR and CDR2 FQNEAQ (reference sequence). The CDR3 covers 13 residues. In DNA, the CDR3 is TGTGCCAGCAGACGCGGAGACAGGGTCGAGCAGTACTTC. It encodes CASRRGDRVEQYF.

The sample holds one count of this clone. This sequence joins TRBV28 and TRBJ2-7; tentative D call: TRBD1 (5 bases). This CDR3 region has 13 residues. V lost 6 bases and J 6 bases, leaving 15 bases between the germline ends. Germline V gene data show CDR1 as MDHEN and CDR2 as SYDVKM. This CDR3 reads CASSPRGSSEQYF. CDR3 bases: TGTGCCAGCAGCCCTAGGGGCAGCTCCGAGCAGTACTTC.

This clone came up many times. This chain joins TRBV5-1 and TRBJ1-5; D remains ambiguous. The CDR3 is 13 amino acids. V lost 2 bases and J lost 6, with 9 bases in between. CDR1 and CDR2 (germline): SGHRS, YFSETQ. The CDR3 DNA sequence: TGCGCCAGCAGCTTAGAGGTAGGTCAGCCCCAGCATTTT. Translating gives CASSLEVGQPQHF.

CDR3 region: CASSPSRQGPSYEQYF. The CDR3 DNA is TGTGCCAGCAGTCCATCGCGACAGGGCCCCTCCTACGAGCAGTACTTC. The genes are TRBV3-1 (or the pseudogene TRBV3-2) and TRBJ2-7; 7 nucleotides align to TRBD1. The CDR3 spans 16 residues. V was pared by 6 bases and J by 0 bases, with 11 bases of the junction left unmatched. The germline gives CDR1 LGHDT, CDR2 YNNKEL (reference sequence).

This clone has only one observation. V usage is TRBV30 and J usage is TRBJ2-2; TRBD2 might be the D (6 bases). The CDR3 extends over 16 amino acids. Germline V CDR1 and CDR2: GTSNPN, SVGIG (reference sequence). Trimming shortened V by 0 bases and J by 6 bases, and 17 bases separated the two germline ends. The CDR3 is CAWSVYGGWGAGELFF. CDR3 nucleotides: TGTGCCTGGAGTGTTTATGGGGGGTGGGGGGCCGGGGAGCTGTTTTTT.

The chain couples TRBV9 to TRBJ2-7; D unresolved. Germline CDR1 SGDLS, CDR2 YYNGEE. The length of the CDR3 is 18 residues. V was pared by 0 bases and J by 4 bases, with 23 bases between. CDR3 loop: CASSVESRHQPKQYEQYV. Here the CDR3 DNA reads TGTGCCAGCAGCGTAGAGAGTCGACACCAACCCAAACAATACGAGCAGTACGTC.

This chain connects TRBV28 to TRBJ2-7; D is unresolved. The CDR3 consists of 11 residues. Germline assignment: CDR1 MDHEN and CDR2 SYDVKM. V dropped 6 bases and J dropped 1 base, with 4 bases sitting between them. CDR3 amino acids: CASRTSYEQYF. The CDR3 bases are TGTGCCAGCAGAACTTCCTACGAGCAGTACTTC.

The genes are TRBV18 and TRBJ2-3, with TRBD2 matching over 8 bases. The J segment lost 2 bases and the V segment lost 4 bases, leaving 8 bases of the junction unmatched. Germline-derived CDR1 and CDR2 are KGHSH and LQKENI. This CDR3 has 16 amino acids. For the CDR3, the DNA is TGTGCCAGCTCACGCTACCAGCGGGGGTCCACAGATACGCAGTATTTT. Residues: CASSRYQRGSTDTQYF.

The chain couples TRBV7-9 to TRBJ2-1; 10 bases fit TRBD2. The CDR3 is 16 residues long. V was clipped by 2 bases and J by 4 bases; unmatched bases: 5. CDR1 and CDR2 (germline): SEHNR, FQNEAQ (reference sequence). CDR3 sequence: CASSLLGLAVYNEQFF. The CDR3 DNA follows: TGTGCCAGCAGCTTACTAGGACTAGCGGTTTACAATGAGCAGTTCTTC.

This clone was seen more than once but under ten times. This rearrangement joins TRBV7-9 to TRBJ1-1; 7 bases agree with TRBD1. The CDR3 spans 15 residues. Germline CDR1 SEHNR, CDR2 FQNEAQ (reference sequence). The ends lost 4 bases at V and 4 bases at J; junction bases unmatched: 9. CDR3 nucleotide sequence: TGTGCCAGCAGCTCCACACAGGGGCGAGTCACTGAAGCTTTCTTT. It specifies CASSSTQGRVTEAFF.

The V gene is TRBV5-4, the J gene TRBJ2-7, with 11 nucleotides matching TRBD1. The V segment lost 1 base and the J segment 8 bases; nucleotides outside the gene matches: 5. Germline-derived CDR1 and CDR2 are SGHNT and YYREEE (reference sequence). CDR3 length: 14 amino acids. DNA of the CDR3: TGTGCCAGCAGCTTGAAGGGACAGGGGGTCAAGCAGTACGTC. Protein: CASSLKGQGVKQYV.

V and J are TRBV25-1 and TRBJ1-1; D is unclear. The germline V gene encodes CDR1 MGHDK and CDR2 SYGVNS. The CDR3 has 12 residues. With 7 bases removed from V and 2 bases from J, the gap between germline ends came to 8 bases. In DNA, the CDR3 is TGTGCCAGCAAAGGCGGAAACACTGAAGCTTTCTTT. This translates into CASKGGNTEAFF.

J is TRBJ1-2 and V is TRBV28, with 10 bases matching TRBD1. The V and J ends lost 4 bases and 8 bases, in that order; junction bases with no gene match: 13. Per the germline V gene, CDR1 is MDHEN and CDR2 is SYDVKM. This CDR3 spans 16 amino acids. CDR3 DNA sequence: TGTGCCAGCAGTTCAATACCGGGACAGGGGACGAGAGGCTACACCTTC. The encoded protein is CASSSIPGQGTRGYTF.

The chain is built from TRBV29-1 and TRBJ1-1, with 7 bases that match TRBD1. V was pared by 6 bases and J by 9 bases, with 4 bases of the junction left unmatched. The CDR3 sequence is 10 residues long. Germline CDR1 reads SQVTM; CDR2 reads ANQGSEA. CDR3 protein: CSVRDSQAFF. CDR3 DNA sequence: TGCAGCGTGAGGGACAGCCAAGCTTTCTTT.

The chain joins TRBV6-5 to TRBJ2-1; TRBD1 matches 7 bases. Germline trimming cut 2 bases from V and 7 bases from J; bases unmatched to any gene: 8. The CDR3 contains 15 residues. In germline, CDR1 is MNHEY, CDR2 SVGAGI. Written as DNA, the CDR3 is TGTGCCAGCAGTTACACCATGACAGGGTCGAATGAGCAGTTCTTC. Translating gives CASSYTMTGSNEQFF.

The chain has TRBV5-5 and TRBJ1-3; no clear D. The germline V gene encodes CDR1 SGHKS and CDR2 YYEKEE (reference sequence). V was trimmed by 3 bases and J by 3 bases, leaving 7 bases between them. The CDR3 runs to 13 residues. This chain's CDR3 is CASSSAGGNTIYF. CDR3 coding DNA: TGTGCCAGCAGCTCCGCAGGTGGAAACACCATATATTTT.

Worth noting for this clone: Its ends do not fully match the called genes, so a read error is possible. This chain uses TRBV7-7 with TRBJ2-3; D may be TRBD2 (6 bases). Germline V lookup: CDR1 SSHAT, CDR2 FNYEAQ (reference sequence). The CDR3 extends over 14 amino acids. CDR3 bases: TGTGCTAGCAGCCCTGGACTAAGCACAGATACGCAGTATTTT. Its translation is CASSPGLSTDTQYF.

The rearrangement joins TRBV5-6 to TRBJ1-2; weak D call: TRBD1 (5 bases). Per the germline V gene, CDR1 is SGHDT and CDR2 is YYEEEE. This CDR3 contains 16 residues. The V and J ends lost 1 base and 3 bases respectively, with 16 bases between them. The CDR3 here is CASSLWVDGGDYGYTF. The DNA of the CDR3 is TGTGCCAGCAGCTTGTGGGTGGACGGGGGTGACTATGGCTACACCTTC.